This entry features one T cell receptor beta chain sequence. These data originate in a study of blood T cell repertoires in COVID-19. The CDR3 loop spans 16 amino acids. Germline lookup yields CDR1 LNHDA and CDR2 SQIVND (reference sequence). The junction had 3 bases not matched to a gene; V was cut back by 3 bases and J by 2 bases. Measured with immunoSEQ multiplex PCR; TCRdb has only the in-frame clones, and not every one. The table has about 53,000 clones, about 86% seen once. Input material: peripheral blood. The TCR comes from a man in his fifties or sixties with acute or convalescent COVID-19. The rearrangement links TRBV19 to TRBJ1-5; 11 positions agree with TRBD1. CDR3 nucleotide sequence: TGTGCCAGTAGTATCCCGGGACAGGGGGGCAATCAGCCCCAGCATTTT. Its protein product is CASSIPGQGGNQPQHF.